This TCR beta chain was documented in a study of PD-L1 blockade in urothelial cancer. All patients handed over anywhere from 1 to 8 samples, pretreatment and on-treatment. In germline, CDR1 is KGHSH, CDR2 LQKENI. The CDR3 extends over 16 amino acids. Trimming left V 2 bases short and J 4 bases short, with 17 bases between. Into every PCR, synthetic TCR analog templates were spiked. TCRdb's copy holds only in-frame clones and misses some; the assay was immunoSEQ multiplex PCR. Of 45,000 or so clones in the sample, about 87% were seen once. Sequencing used PBMCs, obtained around atezolizumab (anti-PD-L1) treatment. The TCR sequence derives from a man older than 75 with urothelial cancer. V is TRBV18 and J is TRBJ1-1; D is possibly TRBD1 (5 bases). The CDR3 nucleotides are TGTGCCAGCTCACCAAGGGTCGGGGGGGTGGGCACTGAAGCTTTCTTT. Amino acids: CASSPRVGGVGTEAFF.